These T cell receptor beta chains were read from a single sample in a study of blood T cell repertoires in COVID-19. Clones were sequenced by immunoSEQ multiplex PCR, and TCRdb holds only the in-frame ones, with some missing. The table has around 70,000 clones, 79% seen once. Sequencing was done on a sample of peripheral blood. The receptors shown here come from a man aged 60-69 years with active or convalescent COVID-19. Both conserved end residues are part of each CDR3. The D gene is left open where the match is weak. Rows give clone size only sometimes, using once, few, many, or a class for an expanded clone.

v_gene	d_gene	abundance	j_gene	CDR3aa	CDR3nt
TRBV9	.	few	TRBJ1-2	CASSASGRIYGYTF	TGTGCCAGCAGCGCAAGCGGACGGATCTATGGCTACACCTTC
TRBV3-1/TRBV3-2	.	.	TRBJ1-2	CASSQGTFNYGYTF	TGTGCCAGCAGTCAGGGGACCTTTAACTATGGCTACACCTTC
TRBV2	TRBD1	.	TRBJ1-5	CASSSSGGQVFNQPQHF	TGTGCCAGCAGCTCCTCTGGGGGACAGGTCTTTAATCAGCCCCAGCATTTT
TRBV7-3	TRBD1	once	TRBJ2-1	CASSRGLGGNEQFF	TGTGCCAGCAGCAGGGGGCTCGGTGGGAATGAGCAGTTCTTC
TRBV6-2/TRBV6-3	.	.	TRBJ2-7	CASSWTVRPYEQYF	TGTGCCAGCAGTTGGACAGTTCGTCCCTACGAGCAGTACTTC
TRBV7-9	TRBD2	.	TRBJ2-5	CASTTPAGLNQETQYF	TGTGCCAGCACCACCCCGGCGGGACTAAACCAAGAGACCCAGTACTTC
TRBV18	.	few	TRBJ1-3	CASSPPRFGQSLVPGNTIYF	TGTGCCAGCTCACCACCCAGATTTGGACAGTCGCTAGTACCTGGAAACACCATATATTTT
TRBV28	TRBD1	.	TRBJ2-3	CAEARGPTDTQYF	TGTGCCGAAGCAAGGGGGCCCACAGATACGCAGTATTTT
TRBV19	.	.	TRBJ1-1	CASRITQGWNTEAFF	TGTGCCAGTAGGATCACACAGGGTTGGAACACTGAAGCTTTCTTT
TRBV6-1	TRBD1	few	TRBJ1-6	CASSEPGGSGPLHF	TGTGCCAGCAGTGAGCCAGGGGGAAGCGGGCCCCTCCACTTT
TRBV28	TRBD1	.	TRBJ1-2	CASSMTGRGNYGYTF	TGTGCCAGCAGTATGACAGGGAGAGGTAACTATGGCTACACCTTC
TRBV27	.	once	TRBJ1-1	CASSLSFMNTEAFF	TGTGCCAGCAGTTTATCGTTCATGAACACTGAAGCTTTCTTT
TRBV9	.	.	TRBJ1-5	CASSFDSRTQPQHF	TGTGCCAGCAGCTTTGACAGTCGTACTCAGCCCCAGCATTTT
TRBV25-1	.	.	TRBJ1-2	CASSLTGPGVEYGYTF	TGTGCCAGCAGTCTGACTGGCCCGGGAGTCGAGTATGGCTACACCTTC
TRBV7-2	.	.	TRBJ1-4	CASSLGLNEKLFF	TGTGCCAGCAGCTTAGGTCTTAATGAAAAACTGTTTTTT
TRBV5-1	.	.	TRBJ2-5	CASSAEGSETQYF	TGCGCCAGCAGCGCCGAGGGTTCAGAGACCCAGTACTTC
TRBV10-3	.	.	TRBJ2-7	CAINRNRVHEQYF	TGTGCCATCAATCGGAACAGGGTCCACGAGCAGTACTTC
TRBV6-4	.	.	TRBJ2-3	CASSSQGTTSTDTQYF	TGTGCCAGCAGTTCCCAGGGCACAACCAGCACAGATACGCAGTATTTT
TRBV4-1	.	.	TRBJ1-3	CASSRDTGFSGNTIYF	TGCGCCAGCAGCCGAGACACAGGATTCTCTGGAAACACCATATATTTT
TRBV5-5	TRBD1	.	TRBJ1-5	CASSSDRTSNQPQHF	TGTGCCAGCAGCTCGGACAGGACTAGCAATCAGCCCCAGCATTTT
TRBV5-1	.	.	TRBJ2-3	CASSPFQGSPQYF	TGCGCCAGCAGCCCCTTCCAGGGGTCTCCGCAGTATTTT
TRBV4-3	TRBD2	.	TRBJ2-3	CASSQVAGGRYTQYF	TGCGCCAGCAGCCAGGTAGCGGGGGGTCGGTATACGCAGTATTTT